The entry that follows covers one T cell receptor beta chain sequence. This entry belongs to a study of blood T cells in healthy people across ages. CDR1 and CDR2 (germline): SGHRS, YFSETQ. Deletions cut 4 bases from V and 4 bases from J, with 18 bases between. The CDR3 length is 16 residues. A second PCR of roughly 7 to 11 cycles used a sample-barcoded 5' primer and a J-beta primer mix. Via MiXCR, TCRdb re-called the 5' RACE reads, giving one row per CDR3 protein. This sample has 850,000 or so distinct CDR3 sequences, with 25% to 30% found just once. This TCR came from a woman of 80 years or more in good health. Sequencing was carried out using blood. This chain uses TRBV5-1 with TRBJ2-1; D remains unclear. This chain's CDR3 is CASSRTFQDVYNEQFF. CDR3 nucleotides: TGCGCCAGCAGCCGAACGTTCCAAGATGTATACAATGAGCAGTTCTTC.